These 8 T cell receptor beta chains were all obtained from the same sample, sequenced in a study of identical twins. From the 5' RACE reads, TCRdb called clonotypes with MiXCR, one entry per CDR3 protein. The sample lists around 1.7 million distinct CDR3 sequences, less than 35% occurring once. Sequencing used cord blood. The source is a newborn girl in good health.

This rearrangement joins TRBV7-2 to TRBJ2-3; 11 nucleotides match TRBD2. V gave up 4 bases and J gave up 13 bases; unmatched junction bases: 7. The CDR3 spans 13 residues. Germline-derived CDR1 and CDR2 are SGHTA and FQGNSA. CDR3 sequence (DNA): TGTGCCAGCAGCTCGATAGCGGGAGGGACTAAGTATTTT. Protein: CASSSIAGGTKYF.

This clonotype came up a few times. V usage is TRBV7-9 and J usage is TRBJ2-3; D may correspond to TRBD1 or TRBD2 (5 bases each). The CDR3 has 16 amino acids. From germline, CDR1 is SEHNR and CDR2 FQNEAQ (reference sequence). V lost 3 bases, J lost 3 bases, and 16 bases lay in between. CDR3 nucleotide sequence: TGTGCCAGCAGCTTGGGGGTTCTGACGGAGACAGATACGCAGTATTTT. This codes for CASSLGVLTETDTQYF.

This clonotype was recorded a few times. The CDR3 nucleotides read TGTGCCAGCAGCGTAGACCCGCAAGATACGCAGTATTTT. Its protein product is CASSVDPQDTQYF. The rearrangement uses TRBV9 and TRBJ2-3; no firm D call. V was cut by 0 bases and J by 5 bases, with 7 bases left in between. The CDR3 runs 13 residues. The germline V gene has CDR1 SGDLS and CDR2 YYNGEE. Full variable domain (rest looked up from reference TRBV9 and TRBJ2-3): DSGVTQTPKHLITATGQRVTLRCSPRSGDLSVYWYQQSLDQGLQFLIQYYNGEERAKGNILERFSAQQFPDLHSELNLSSLELGDSALYFCASSVDPQDTQYFGPGTRLTVL.

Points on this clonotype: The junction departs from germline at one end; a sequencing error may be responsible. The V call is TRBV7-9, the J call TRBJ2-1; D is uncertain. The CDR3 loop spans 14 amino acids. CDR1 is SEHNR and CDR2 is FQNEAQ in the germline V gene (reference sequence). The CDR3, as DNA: TGTGCCAGCAGCGTAGTAGCCCCCTACGATGAGCAGTTCTTC. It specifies CASSVVAPYDEQFF. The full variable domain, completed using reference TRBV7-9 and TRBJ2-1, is DTGVSQNPRHKITKRGQNVTFRCDPISEHNRLYWYRQTLGQGPEFLTYFQNEAQLEKSRLLSDRFSAERPKGSFSTLEIQRTEQGDSAMYLCASSVVAPYDEQFFGPGTRLTVL.

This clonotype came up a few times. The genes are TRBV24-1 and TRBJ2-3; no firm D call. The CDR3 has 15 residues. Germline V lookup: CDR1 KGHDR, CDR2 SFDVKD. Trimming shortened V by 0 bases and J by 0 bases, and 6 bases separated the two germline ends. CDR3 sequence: CATSDLVDSTDTQYF. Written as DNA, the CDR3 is TGTGCCACCAGTGATTTGGTAGACAGCACAGATACGCAGTATTTT.

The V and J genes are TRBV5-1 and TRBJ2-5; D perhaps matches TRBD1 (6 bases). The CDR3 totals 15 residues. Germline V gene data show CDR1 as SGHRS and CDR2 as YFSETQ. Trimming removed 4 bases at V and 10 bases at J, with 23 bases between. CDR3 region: CASSGGIGPAINQYF. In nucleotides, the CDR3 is TGCGCCAGCAGCGGGGGCATTGGGCCCGCAATCAACCAGTACTTC. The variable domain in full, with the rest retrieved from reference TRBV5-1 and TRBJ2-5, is KAGVTQTPRYLIKTRGQQVTLSCSPISGHRSVSWYQQTPGQGLQFLFEYFSETQRNKGNFPGRFSGRQFSNSRSEMNVSTLELGDSALYLCASSGGIGPAINQYFGPGTRLLVL.

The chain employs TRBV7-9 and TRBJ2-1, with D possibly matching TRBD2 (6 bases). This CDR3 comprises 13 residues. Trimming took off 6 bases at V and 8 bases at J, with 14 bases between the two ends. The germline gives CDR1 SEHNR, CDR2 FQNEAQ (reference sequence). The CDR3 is CASSRPGVDEQFF. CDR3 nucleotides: TGTGCCAGCAGTCGACCGGGGGTCGATGAGCAGTTCTTC.

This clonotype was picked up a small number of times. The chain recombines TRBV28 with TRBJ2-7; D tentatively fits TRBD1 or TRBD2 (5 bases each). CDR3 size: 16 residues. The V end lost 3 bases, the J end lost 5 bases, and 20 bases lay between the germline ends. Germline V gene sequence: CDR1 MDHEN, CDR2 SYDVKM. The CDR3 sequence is CASSLTVGDLGDEQYF. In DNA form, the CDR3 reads TGTGCCAGCAGTTTGACCGTTGGGGACCTAGGCGACGAGCAGTACTTC. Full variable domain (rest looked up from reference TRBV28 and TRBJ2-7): DVKVTQSSRYLVKRTGEKVFLECVQDMDHENMFWYRQDPGLGLRLIYFSYDVKMKEKGDIPEGYSVSREKKERFSLILESASTNQTSMYLCASSLTVGDLGDEQYFGPGTRLTVT.